The T cell receptor beta chain under discussion was sequenced for a study of naive and memory T cell subsets. The beta constant-region primer was an equimolar mix of two oligonucleotides covering TRBC1 and TRBC2. The ligated cDNA underwent four PCR rounds using SP2 and nested alpha and beta constant-region primers. TCRdb itself ran the UMI-ligation and nested PCR reads through MiXCR, one entry per CDR3 protein. The sample records over 110,000 distinct CDR3 sequences, approximately 20% being singletons. V was clipped by 0 bases and J by 5 bases, with 4 bases between them. Germline-derived CDR1 and CDR2 are MNHEY and SVGAGI. This CDR3 is built from 12 residues. Study-level points and caveats: Naive repertoires, especially CD8, held a few larger clonotypes, possibly memory cells re-expressing CD45RA.

Only a few counts were recorded for this clonotype. Its target is unknown. The clonotype was recovered from a human donor in good health. The sequenced sample consisted of naive CD8+ T cells from blood. The chain links TRBV6-5 to TRBJ1-1; D is unclear. This chain's CDR3 is CASSYSPTEAFF. In nucleotides, the CDR3 is TGTGCCAGCAGTTACTCCCCAACTGAAGCTTTCTTT.